A selection of T cell receptor beta chains follows, all from one sample in a study of breast tumors, draining lymph nodes, adjacent tissues. A single record per CDR3 protein comes from TCRdb applying MiXCR to the multiplex PCR reads. Seen here are tens of thousands of distinct CDR3 sequences, about 21% observed once, and the top ten hold 6.5% to 8%. The source material was breast tumor tissue. The receptor set was obtained from a female donor with breast cancer. Some clones in this sample may be carry-over from other donors' samples. Both conserved end residues are part of each CDR3. A D gene is named only where the DNA matches it firmly. Expanded clones are given a class, and other clones once, few, many or no size at all.

>NA|many|TRBV6-5|TRBJ2-7
TGTGCCAGCAGCCGAAACCGGGACCAAACCTACGAGCAGTACTTC
CASSRNRDQTYEQYF
>TRBD1|many|TRBV6-5|TRBJ1-2
TGTGCCAGCAGAGGGCAGGACAGGGGATCTTCTGGTGGCTACACCTTC
CASRGQDRGSSGGYTF
>NA|few|TRBV29-1|TRBJ2-5
TGCAGCGTTGACGTAGGGTATCCAGAGACCCAGTACTTC
CSVDVGYPETQYF
>NA|NA|TRBV15|TRBJ2-3
TGTGCCACCAGCAGACCGAATGAGGATACGCAGTATTTT
CATSRPNEDTQYF
>NA|NA|TRBV3-1|TRBJ2-1
TGTGCCAGCAGCCAAGAAGGCCAGAGCTCCTACAATGAGCAGTTCTTC
CASSQEGQSSYNEQFF
>TRBD1|many|TRBV7-9|TRBJ2-5
TGTGCCAGCAGCTTAGCCCTGGGGACAGGGAGGGAGACCCAGTACTTC
CASSLALGTGRETQYF
>NA|many|TRBV4-2|TRBJ2-7
TGTGCCAGCAGCCACGAACAGGGAACTTTCTACGAGCAGTACTTC
CASSHEQGTFYEQYF
>TRBD2|many|TRBV6-5|TRBJ2-1
TGTGCCAACTGTAGCGGGAGACCCTACAATGAGCAGTTCTTC
CANCSGRPYNEQFF
>NA|NA|TRBV12-3/TRBV12-4|TRBJ2-2
TGTGCCAGCAGCCCAGGTACGGCCACGAACACCGGGGAGCTGTTTTTT
CASSPGTATNTGELFF
>NA|NA|TRBV20-1|TRBJ1-2
TGCAGTGCTAGGGGAGGGGACTATGGCTACACCTTC
CSARGGDYGYTF
>NA|NA|TRBV3-1|TRBJ2-5
TGTGCCAGCAGCCAGGACAGTTGGGAGACCCAGTACTTC
CASSQDSWETQYF
>TRBD1|many|TRBV5-1|TRBJ2-1
TGCGCCAGCAGCTCCGCCGGACAGGGCAATGAGCAGTTCTTC
CASSSAGQGNEQFF
>NA|many|TRBV19|TRBJ2-5
TGTGCCAGTAGTATGGGACGGGGGATTTCGGCGACCCAGTACTTC
CASSMGRGISATQYF
>NA|few|TRBV6-6|TRBJ1-4
TGTGCCAGCCGATACCCAGGCTCCAATGAAAAACTGTTTTTT
CASRYPGSNEKLFF
>NA|many|TRBV20-1|TRBJ2-1
TGCAGTGCTAAAGGGACGGACAATGAGCAGTTCTTC
CSAKGTDNEQFF
>NA|NA|TRBV6-1|TRBJ1-3
TGTGCCAGCAGTGAATGGGGGTTCCATGGGGACACCATATATTTT
CASSEWGFHGDTIYF
>TRBD2|many|TRBV20-1|TRBJ2-5
TGCAGTGCTAGTTCGGGGGGGTACCAAGAGACCCAGTACTTC
CSASSGGYQETQYF
>TRBD1|NA|TRBV7-9|TRBJ1-5
TGTGCCAGCAGCTTCGGACAGGGGAGGGGGTACCAGCCCCAGCATTTT
CASSFGQGRGYQPQHF
>NA|few|TRBV7-7|TRBJ2-2
TGTGCTAGCAGCACTCAGGGGCCGCAGAACACCGGGGAGCTGTTTTTT
CASSTQGPQNTGELFF
>NA|many|TRBV20-1|TRBJ2-2
TGCAGTGCGACTGAAACCGGGGAGCTGTTTTTT
CSATETGELFF
>NA|few|TRBV28|TRBJ2-7
TGTGCCAGCAGTTATGGGGGCCGGAACGAGCAGTACTTC
CASSYGGRNEQYF
>NA|NA|TRBV24-1|TRBJ1-2
TGTGCCACCAGTGACCCCGGACGGACCTCCGGGGGCTACACCTTC
CATSDPGRTSGGYTF
>NA|few|TRBV9|TRBJ2-1
TGTGCCAGCAGCGTAGCAGAAAACAATGAGCAGTTCTTC
CASSVAENNEQFF
>NA|many|TRBV28|TRBJ2-2
TGTGCCAGCAGTTCCGACAGTACGAACACCGGGGAGCTGTTTTTT
CASSSDSTNTGELFF
>TRBD1|many|TRBV2|TRBJ1-2
TGTGCCAGCAGTGAACCTGGACAGGGGGCTTATGGCTACACCTTC
CASSEPGQGAYGYTF
>TRBD2|many|TRBV19|TRBJ2-7
TGTGCCAGTAGTATAGATCCGGCGACTAGCGGGGTGTACGAGCAGTACTTC
CASSIDPATSGVYEQYF
>NA|few|TRBV9|TRBJ2-1
TGTGCCAGCAGCGTAAGGCCGAGCTCCTACAATGAGCAGTTCTTC
CASSVRPSSYNEQFF
>NA|many|TRBV6-5|TRBJ2-3
TGTGCCAGCAAGCCTCCAGGACGCACAGATACGCAGTATTTT
CASKPPGRTDTQYF
>TRBD2|many|TRBV5-4|TRBJ2-3
TGTGCCACGAGCGGGGGGGCCTCAGTTACGCAGTATTTT
CATSGGASVTQYF
>NA|many|TRBV11-2|TRBJ2-1
TGTGCCAGCAGCCCCTCCCCCGTCAATGAGCAGTTCTTC
CASSPSPVNEQFF
>NA|few|TRBV5-6|TRBJ2-2
TGTGCCAGCAGCTCAAAGGGGGTCAGGCGGGACACCGGGGAGCTGTTTTTT
CASSSKGVRRDTGELFF
>TRBD1|many|TRBV18|TRBJ1-5
TGTGCCAGCTCACCTTTGGGACAGCACAATCAGCCCCAGCATTTT
CASSPLGQHNQPQHF
>NA|many|TRBV7-2|TRBJ1-5
TGTGCCAGCAGCGGGGTGCAGGGGCCGAATCAGCCCCAGCATTTT
CASSGVQGPNQPQHF
>TRBD1|many|TRBV14|TRBJ1-2
TGTGCCAGCAGCCAAGGCTCCCTGACAGGGGGCTATGGCTACACCTTC
CASSQGSLTGGYGYTF
>NA|many|TRBV4-1|TRBJ1-5
TGCGCCAGCAGCCAAGACAACGGCCAGCCCCAGCATTTT
CASSQDNGQPQHF
>NA|NA|TRBV2|TRBJ1-2
TGTGCCAGCACCCGGGGGGATGGCTACACCTTC
CASTRGDGYTF
>TRBD1|few|TRBV20-1|TRBJ1-1
TGCAGTGCCCTCCGGGACAGGAACACTGAAGCTTTCTTT
CSALRDRNTEAFF
>TRBD1|NA|TRBV2|TRBJ1-1
TGTGCCAGCACCATACAGGGGCTTTGGTTGGGGACTGAAGCTTTCTTT
CASTIQGLWLGTEAFF
>NA|many|TRBV29-1|TRBJ1-2
TGCAGCGTGGCGGGTGGTGATGGCTACACCTTC
CSVAGGDGYTF
>NA|many|TRBV5-1|TRBJ1-3
TGCGCCAGCAGCTTGGACATTCGAAACACCATATATTTT
CASSLDIRNTIYF
>TRBD2|NA|TRBV5-6|TRBJ2-2
TGTGCCAGCAGCCGAGACCAGCGGGAAATCGGGGAGCTGTTTTTT
CASSRDQREIGELFF
>TRBD1|few|TRBV24-1|TRBJ2-3
TGTGCCACCAGTGACTCTACCGGGACAGTGGACACAGATACGCAGTATTTT
CATSDSTGTVDTDTQYF
>TRBD2|NA|TRBV5-7|TRBJ2-2
TGTGCCAGCCCAATGCGACAGAGACTAGCGGGAAATCCCGGGGAGCTGTTTTTT
CASPMRQRLAGNPGELFF
>NA|many|TRBV20-1|TRBJ2-7
TGCAGTGCCGTAACCCCTACAGGGTCGGACGAGCAGTACTTC
CSAVTPTGSDEQYF
>TRBD2|NA|TRBV29-1|TRBJ2-3
TGCAGCGTAGGGGAGGGACGGGGCACTTATACGCAGTATTTT
CSVGEGRGTYTQYF
>NA|few|TRBV20-1|TRBJ2-3
TGCAGTGCCAGTCGGCTGGATACGCAGTATTTT
CSASRLDTQYF